A selection of T cell receptor beta chains follows, all from one sample in a study of blood T cells in healthy people across ages. TCRdb re-analysed the 5' RACE reads in MiXCR, keeping a single row per CDR3 protein. The data contain around 1,000,000 distinct CDR3 sequences, roughly 24% of them singletons. These data also formed part of another study, on T cells of mothers and their children.

The specimen was blood. These TCRs come from a girl aged 2-10 years in good health. The CDR3 runs from the conserved cysteine through the conserved F or W. D genes are given only for firm matches. Some rows have no size entry. The others give once, few or many, or a class for an expanded clone.

DNA	CDR3	D	V	size	J
TGTGCCAGCAGGGTTGGGACAGGGGTTTTAGGTGAGCAGTTCTTC	CASRVGTGVLGEQFF	TRBD1	TRBV7-9	-	TRBJ2-1
TGCGCCAGCGAGGCGGCGAACACAGATACGCAGTATTTT	CASEAANTDTQYF	-	TRBV7-2	few	TRBJ2-3
TGCAGTGCTAGAGTTTCTGGGACAGATACGCAGTATTTT	CSARVSGTDTQYF	-	TRBV20-1	-	TRBJ2-3
TGTGCCAGTCGTACCGGGACAGCAGGAGAGACCCAGTACTTC	CASRTGTAGETQYF	TRBD1	TRBV5-5	-	TRBJ2-5
TGTGCCAGCAGTTACGGAAACGGGGAGCTGTTTTTT	CASSYGNGELFF	-	TRBV6-5	-	TRBJ2-2
TGTGCCAGCAGCTTTGAATGGTCTCAGTTCTTC	CASSFEWSQFF	-	TRBV7-9	-	TRBJ2-1
TGTGCCAGCAGTGAAAACCTAGCGGGAGGCCAAGAGACCCAGTACTTC	CASSENLAGGQETQYF	TRBD2	TRBV2	-	TRBJ2-5
TGTGCCAGCAGTTTTGTGAGGGGAAGTGGCTACACCTTC	CASSFVRGSGYTF	-	TRBV12-3/TRBV12-4	few	TRBJ1-2
TGTGCCAGCAGCTTCGACAGGTTCAATGAGCAGTTCTTC	CASSFDRFNEQFF	-	TRBV7-6	few	TRBJ2-1
TGTGCCAGCAGCCCCCAGGGCAGGGGAAACACTGAAGCTTTCTTT	CASSPQGRGNTEAFF	-	TRBV7-9	-	TRBJ1-1
TGCGCCAGCAGCTTGGCCGGGGGGCTGGGCACTGAAGCTTTCTTT	CASSLAGGLGTEAFF	-	TRBV5-1	few	TRBJ1-1
TGTGCCAGCAGTTACAACTTAGCGGGGGGGAGTTTGATCAATGAGCAGTTCTTC	CASSYNLAGGSLINEQFF	TRBD2	TRBV6-5	few	TRBJ2-1